This T cell receptor (beta chain) is from a study of blood T cell repertoires in COVID-19. Trimming pared 3 bases from V and 0 bases from J, leaving 15 bases between. This CDR3 is built from 17 residues. Germline CDR1 reads MGHRA; CDR2 reads YSYEKL. Clones were read by immunoSEQ multiplex PCR, and TCRdb kept only the in-frame ones, dropping some. The sample consists of 250,000 to 350,000 clones, roughly 89% of them appearing once. The V and J genes are TRBV4-1 and TRBJ1-5, with TRBD1 as a possible D gene (5 bases). This receptor was obtained from a woman younger than 30 who had recovered from COVID-19. Material for sequencing was PBMCs or T cells enriched from blood (not recorded which). The CDR3, as DNA: TGCGCCAGCAGCCAGCCAAGATGGCAGGGTAGCAATCAGCCCCAGCATTTT. Its translation: CASSQPRWQGSNQPQHF.